A selection of T cell receptor beta chains follows, all from one sample in a study of T cells in Graves' hyperthyroidism and ophthalmopathy. TCRdb re-derived calls from the multiplex PCR reads in MiXCR, one entry per CDR3 protein. The table lists hundreds of thousands of distinct CDR3 sequences, roughly 14% of them singletons. Sequencing was performed on blood. All receptors come from a woman aged 50 to 60 with Graves' ophthalmopathy. Both conserved end residues are part of each CDR3. The order of the fields is J gene, V gene, clone size, D gene, CDR3 protein, CDR3 DNA. The D gene is left open where the match is weak. The size of a clone is reported for some rows only, either as once, few or many, or as a class for expanded clones.

J gene: TRBJ2-2
V gene: TRBV11-2
clone size: -
D gene: -
CDR3 protein: CASSLALDWMLTGELFF
CDR3 DNA: TGTGCCAGCAGCTTAGCGCTGGACTGGATGCTGACCGGGGAGCTGTTTTTT

J gene: TRBJ2-1
V gene: TRBV20-1
clone size: many
D gene: TRBD2
CDR3 protein: CSAYTGTSVLGEQFF
CDR3 DNA: TGCAGTGCCTATACCGGGACTAGCGTTCTGGGCGAGCAGTTCTTC

J gene: TRBJ2-5
V gene: TRBV5-1
clone size: -
D gene: -
CDR3 protein: CASSLGRGSEETQYF
CDR3 DNA: TGCGCCAGCAGCTTGGGTCGGGGCTCGGAAGAGACCCAGTACTTC

J gene: TRBJ2-1
V gene: TRBV7-9
clone size: -
D gene: TRBD2
CDR3 protein: CASSYPLAGGEFF
CDR3 DNA: TGTGCCAGCAGCTACCCGCTAGCGGGTGGTGAGTTCTTC

J gene: TRBJ2-3
V gene: TRBV7-8
clone size: many
D gene: TRBD2
CDR3 protein: CASSPRLAPTPTDTQYF
CDR3 DNA: TGTGCCAGCAGCCCTCGACTAGCGCCTACCCCCACAGATACGCAGTATTTT

J gene: TRBJ1-4
V gene: TRBV20-1
clone size: many
D gene: TRBD1
CDR3 protein: CSATDRDEKLFF
CDR3 DNA: TGCAGTGCTACCGACAGGGACGAAAAACTGTTTTTT

J gene: TRBJ1-6
V gene: TRBV12-3/TRBV12-4
clone size: many
D gene: -
CDR3 protein: CASSLTGMDSPLHF
CDR3 DNA: TGTGCCAGCAGTCTAACAGGGATGGATTCACCCCTCCACTTT

J gene: TRBJ2-7
V gene: TRBV7-8
clone size: few
D gene: -
CDR3 protein: CASRKYPPGTYEQYF
CDR3 DNA: TGTGCCAGCAGAAAGTACCCCCCAGGGACCTACGAGCAGTACTTC

J gene: TRBJ1-1
V gene: TRBV12-3/TRBV12-4
clone size: few
D gene: -
CDR3 protein: CASISGPGYEAFF
CDR3 DNA: TGTGCCAGCATTTCAGGGCCGGGTTATGAAGCTTTCTTT

J gene: TRBJ2-1
V gene: TRBV6-1
clone size: few
D gene: TRBD2
CDR3 protein: CASSLAGGWFF
CDR3 DNA: TGTGCCAGCAGCCTAGCGGGAGGTTGGTTCTTC

J gene: TRBJ2-2
V gene: TRBV10-3
clone size: -
D gene: TRBD2
CDR3 protein: CAINLAGETGELFF
CDR3 DNA: TGTGCCATCAATCTAGCGGGAGAAACCGGGGAGCTGTTTTTT

J gene: TRBJ1-1
V gene: TRBV3-1
clone size: many
D gene: -
CDR3 protein: CASSQDPSTGAFF
CDR3 DNA: TGTGCCAGCAGCCAAGACCCTTCCACGGGAGCTTTCTTT

J gene: TRBJ1-1
V gene: TRBV3-1
clone size: -
D gene: -
CDR3 protein: CASSQSTPNTEAFF
CDR3 DNA: TGTGCCAGCAGCCAATCGACACCGAACACTGAAGCTTTCTTT

J gene: TRBJ2-7
V gene: TRBV6-2/TRBV6-3
clone size: few
D gene: TRBD2
CDR3 protein: CASTLAGSTYEQYF
CDR3 DNA: TGTGCCAGCACCCTAGCGGGATCTACCTACGAGCAGTACTTC

J gene: TRBJ2-7
V gene: TRBV19
clone size: -
D gene: -
CDR3 protein: CASSIGHHPEYEQYF
CDR3 DNA: TGTGCCAGTAGTATTGGCCACCATCCCGAATACGAGCAGTACTTC

J gene: TRBJ2-3
V gene: TRBV7-3
clone size: once
D gene: -
CDR3 protein: CASSPLGSYTDTQYF
CDR3 DNA: TGTGCCAGCAGCCCCCTCGGGTCCTACACAGATACGCAGTATTTT

J gene: TRBJ1-1
V gene: TRBV6-1
clone size: few
D gene: TRBD1
CDR3 protein: CASSEDRVRTEAFF
CDR3 DNA: TGTGCCAGCAGTGAGGACAGGGTGAGGACTGAAGCTTTCTTT

J gene: TRBJ2-1
V gene: TRBV7-2
clone size: many
D gene: -
CDR3 protein: CASSLSGKSSYNEQFF
CDR3 DNA: TGTGCCAGCAGCTTATCGGGTAAGAGCTCCTACAATGAGCAGTTCTTC

J gene: TRBJ2-7
V gene: TRBV7-2
clone size: many
D gene: TRBD2
CDR3 protein: CASSLAGFLAGPYEQYF
CDR3 DNA: TGTGCCAGCAGCTTAGCAGGGTTTCTAGCGGGGCCATACGAGCAGTACTTC

J gene: TRBJ2-1
V gene: TRBV6-2/TRBV6-3
clone size: once
D gene: -
CDR3 protein: CATLSDHKFF
CDR3 DNA: TGTGCCACGTTGTCAGATCACAAGTTCTTC

J gene: TRBJ2-7
V gene: TRBV7-9
clone size: many
D gene: TRBD1
CDR3 protein: CASSRRTGGYEQYF
CDR3 DNA: TGTGCCAGCAGCCGGCGGACAGGGGGCTACGAGCAGTACTTC

J gene: TRBJ1-1
V gene: TRBV7-3
clone size: many
D gene: -
CDR3 protein: CASSPSQGVTEAFF
CDR3 DNA: TGTGCCAGCAGCCCCTCACAGGGAGTCACTGAAGCTTTCTTT

J gene: TRBJ2-1
V gene: TRBV5-1
clone size: few
D gene: TRBD2
CDR3 protein: CASSLVVGLGDNEQFF
CDR3 DNA: TGCGCCAGCAGCTTGGTCGTCGGACTAGGGGACAATGAGCAGTTCTTC

J gene: TRBJ1-2
V gene: TRBV12-3/TRBV12-4
clone size: many
D gene: -
CDR3 protein: CASSLERQYGYTF
CDR3 DNA: TGTGCCAGCAGTTTAGAGCGGCAGTATGGCTACACCTTC

J gene: TRBJ2-1
V gene: TRBV28
clone size: many
D gene: -
CDR3 protein: CASTNQGRTSGNEQFF
CDR3 DNA: TGTGCCAGCACTAATCAGGGCAGAACATCCGGGAATGAGCAGTTCTTC

J gene: TRBJ2-7
V gene: TRBV4-1
clone size: -
D gene: -
CDR3 protein: CASSLLVGERQYF
CDR3 DNA: TGCGCCAGCAGCCTACTAGTGGGGGAAAGGCAGTACTTC

J gene: TRBJ2-7
V gene: TRBV27
clone size: many
D gene: TRBD1
CDR3 protein: CASSLWVPGQGLDSYEQYF
CDR3 DNA: TGTGCCAGCAGTTTATGGGTCCCGGGACAGGGTTTAGACTCCTACGAGCAGTACTTC

J gene: TRBJ1-4
V gene: TRBV2
clone size: few
D gene: -
CDR3 protein: CASSEGDNEKLFF
CDR3 DNA: TGTGCCAGCAGTGAAGGAGATAATGAAAAACTGTTTTTT

J gene: TRBJ2-3
V gene: TRBV12-3/TRBV12-4
clone size: few
D gene: TRBD1
CDR3 protein: CASRPDRARDTQYF
CDR3 DNA: TGTGCCAGCAGACCGGACAGGGCTAGGGATACGCAGTATTTT

J gene: TRBJ1-5
V gene: TRBV6-1
clone size: -
D gene: TRBD1
CDR3 protein: CASSERGRGQPQHF
CDR3 DNA: TGTGCCAGCAGTGAGAGGGGGCGTGGGCAGCCCCAGCATTTT